Listed here is a single T cell receptor beta chain. Its antigen is unidentified. cDNA libraries for TRB were generated by 5' RACE incorporating UMI labels. TCRdb reprocessed the 5' RACE reads, keeping one entry per CDR3 protein, no DNA. The table counts more than 50,000 distinct CDR3 sequences; approximately 1.5% lies in the top ten. This sample is drawn from a study of CXCR3-negative and CXCR3-positive naive CD8 T cells. Study background: Sequencing yielded approximately 150 million TRB reads, roughly 1.5 +/- 0.3 million per library.

CDR1 and CDR2 (germline): LNHNV, YYDKDF (reference sequence). This CDR3 is 14 amino acids long. Definition of naive CD8+ T cells rested on a CD45RO-CCR7+CD27+CD95- profile. Broader study findings: TRB CDR3 properties were used to infer TCR strength, and surface CD5 was comparable between naive subsets. The TRBV-TRBJ usage of naive CXCR3-negative and CXCR3-positive cells was similar, but that of memory cells differed.

Material for sequencing was naive CXCR3- CD8+ T cells from blood. Subset: CD45RO-CCR7+CD27+CD95- naive CD8+ T cells lacking CXCR3 (TNR3-). This TCR was sampled from a human donor in good health. Some clones in this sample may be carry-over from other donors' samples. V usage is TRBV15 and J usage is TRBJ2-1. This CDR3 reads CATSREYPGDEQFF.